This T cell receptor (beta chain) was sequenced in a study of T cell changes during pregnancy in multiple sclerosis. There are 14 residues in the CDR3. With 6 bases clipped from V and 1 base from J, the junction kept 6 bases outside the gene matches. Germline V gene sequence: CDR1 SEHNR, CDR2 FQNEAQ (reference sequence). Assay: immunoSEQ multiplex PCR; the TCRdb copy retains only in-frame clones and omits some. The sample holds approximately 20,000 clones, roughly 90% seen once. V gene TRBV7-9 combines with J gene TRBJ2-7; 7 bases are shared with TRBD1. The clonotype was recovered from a female donor in good health, enrolled as a control in a pregnancy study. The input for sequencing was CD8+ T cells from peripheral blood mononuclear cells, taken in the third trimester of pregnancy. CDR3 in DNA: TGTGCCAGCAGTCTGCCGGACAGGTCCTACGAGCAGTACTTC. Amino acid sequence: CASSLPDRSYEQYF.